The following is a T cell receptor (beta chain) sequence with its context. Per the original data handling: Sample TCR totals centred on a median of around 95,000, ranging about 20,000 to 750,000. MiXCR, applied by TCRdb to the RACE reads, yields one record per CDR3 protein. TCRdb's processing, not the study's, gives the V and J calls here. This sample has 350,000 to 400,000 distinct CDR3 sequences, with around 6% found just once. These data originate in a study of human T cells and chemical hapten exposure. This sample's time point: patch test 2, 6 weeks after DPC sensitization. As to treatment: therapeutic diphenylcyclopropenone sensitization with weekly scalp DPC. The V segment lost 3 bases and the J segment 5 bases; nucleotides outside the gene matches: 5. This CDR3 spans 14 amino acids.

The sequences come from whole blood, collected in connection with sensitization to the hapten diphenylcyclopropenone (DPC). The gene calls are TRBV12-3 or TRBV12-4 and TRBJ2-3; 7 bases are a match to TRBD2. The TCR originated in a woman aged 18-30 years with alopecia areata. Some clones in this sample may be carry-over from other donors' samples. The CDR3 nucleotides are TGTGCCAGCAGTTTCTTGGGGGGGGAAGATACGCAGTATTTT. It translates to CASSFLGGEDTQYF.